This T cell receptor (beta chain) originates from a study of persistence of HIV-infected CD4 T cells (dated by TCRdb to 2020 to 2022). As for the study more broadly: The study isolated CMV- and HIV-1 Gag-responding CD4+ T cells from ART-treated individuals to examine antigen-driven clonal expansion of HIV-1-infected cells. Peripheral blood samples of up to about 200 mL were collected at multiple time points, except for a couple of participants, who underwent leukapheresis at a single time point. Participants had been on suppressive ART for a median of around eight years. TCRbeta sequencing assessed the clonality of all cells in each sorted population, while proviral sequencing assessed the clonality of infected cells. The TCR cluster analysis across participants included roughly 8 participants for CMV and roughly 7 participants for Gag. The study at large found these results: Bulk TCR analyses could not be limited to the rare CMV-responding cells that actually contained HIV-1 proviruses. Significantly lower TCRbeta richness was observed in CMV- and Gag-responding cells than in anti-CD3/anti-CD28-responding cells, and higher oligoclonality was observed in CMV-responding cells than in CD3/CD28-stimulated and Gag-responding cells. Only a small number of individuals took part in the study, and only a limited range of antigens was tested. Degenerate expanded CDR3beta sequences were enriched in antigen-responding cells, suggesting convergent selection of CD4+ responses to CMV and Gag. Within the same sorted populations, TCR oligoclonality correlated with proviral oligoclonality.

The CDR3 covers 13 residues, taking in both the cysteine and the phenylalanine. This entry keeps only the CDR3 DNA: 39 bases, framed from base 1. CDR1 and CDR2 were assigned from the germline V gene (reference sequence) as GTSNPN and SVGIG. Relative to germline, V is 0 bases shorter and J is 7 bases shorter, with 9 bases between their ends. The immunoSEQ hsTCRB assay version 4 in survey mode was used to sequence TCRbeta repertoires from genomic DNA. For TCRbeta sequencing, genomic DNA was diluted to roughly 10 ng/uL, with up to roughly 1 ug used per sample. Per the authors' processing: TCRbeta data analysis was done in ImmunoSeq Analyzer 3.0, and diversity was calculated on productive nucleotide rearrangements. Using the Immunarch R package, lower-bound TCR diversity was estimated with the improved Chao index and clonality was estimated with the Gini coefficient. When different nucleotide rearrangements encoded the same CDR3beta amino acid sequence, each rearrangement was treated as a distinct clonotype. Differential abundance analysis identified TCRbeta sequences significantly enriched in antigen-responding cells relative to anti-CD3/anti-CD28-activated cells. Using predicted peptide-MHC specificity as the basis, GLIPH2 grouped TCRs into clusters, both for each participant individually and for the merged data sets that combined participants. TCRdb provides this immuneACCESS table in a form limited to in-frame rearrangements. Some clones are lacking; in checked studies, under half of them reflect an unresolved V gene, and why the rest are absent is not known. V, J and clone size were drawn from that table, and D and trimming were deduced from the DNA. This sample lists about 50,000 clones; more than 60% were detected once. About 3% of the sample is taken by the ten largest.

Comment on this clone: Its specific antigen is unknown. Base quality data are lacking; no much larger clone is found one base away.

This specimen's treatment or condition label, per the study, means: suppressive antiretroviral therapy. Cells were stimulated with lysates of CMV-infected fibroblasts at 9 to 10 ug/mL. Memory populations depleted of antigen-responding cells were obtained by sorting nonresponding CD40L-negative CD69-negative CD45RO-high memory CD4+ T cells. Participants were HIV-1-infected adults who started suppressive ART during chronic infection. For at least 4 years, participants had undetectable plasma HIV-1 RNA, below 50 copies/mL. To be included, a participant needed positive CMV serology and a CD4+ T cell count above 400 cells/uL. Before stimulation, PBMCs were isolated using density centrifugation and then depleted of CD8+ T cells. For about 17 hours, the CD8-depleted PBMCs were stimulated with anti-CD28/CD49d costimulation, a CD40-blocking antibody, and enfuvirtide to prevent new infections. Cell sorting was done on a Beckman Coulter MoFlo Legacy or XDP sorter, and dead cells were excluded with propidium iodide. Genomic DNA was extracted with the QIAamp DNA Mini Kit for samples above one million cells, otherwise with the Quick-DNA Microprep Kit.

The input for sequencing was CD4+ T cells sorted from PBMCs after approximately 19-hour stimulation, taken from a patient who received antiretroviral therapy. The cell subset or site label, read with the paper, signifies: CD40L-CD69- CD45RO-high memory CD4 T cells not responding to CMV lysate. The sequence came from an adult man with HIV who was CMV-seropositive. The chain joins TRBV30 to TRBJ1-4, with a tentative D gene TRBD1 over 6 matching bases. CDR3 loop: CAWSVQGSEKLFF. The bases are TGTGCCTGGAGTGTACAGGGCAGTGAAAAACTGTTTTTT.